This T cell receptor (beta chain) was sequenced in a study of T cell responses to AZD1222 COVID-19 vaccine. As regards this clone: Its antigen is unknown.

Sequencing used immunoSEQ multiplex PCR; TCRdb keeps in-frame clones, though not all of them. The repertoire holds around 180,000 clones, 88% seen once, with 20% to 30% in the top ten. V shed 0 bases and J shed 6 bases, with 14 bases lying between them. Germline lookup yields CDR1 SGHTA and CDR2 FQGTGA. CDR3 length equals 15 residues. Study-level findings and limits: The donor cohort was predominantly white British with a female majority, and clonal diversity may have been underestimated.

J is TRBJ1-2 and V is TRBV7-3; no definite D call. The sequencing used peripheral blood, collected 28 days after the second AZD1222 dose. The clonotype was recovered from an adult who received the AZD1222 COVID-19 vaccine. The CDR3 DNA reads TGTGCCAGCAGCTTAACAGGCGGTGGGTTACATGGCTACACCTTC. Encoded protein: CASSLTGGGLHGYTF.